What follows are 10 T cell receptor beta chains derived from one specimen sequenced in a study of OX40 agonist ivuxolimab in advanced cancers. Library prep was done by the immunoSEQ multiplex PCR assay. In TCRdb, the immuneACCESS table is reduced to in-frame sequences with V and J assigned. These tables do not hold every clone; where another copy was compared, an unresolved V gene accounts for under half, and the others remain unexplained. This sample lists roughly 24,000 clones; 88% were detected once. The ten largest account for around 29% of the sample. Sequenced material: CD4+ or CD8+ T cells sorted from blood, taken in a trial of the OX40 agonist ivuxolimab. The receptors derive from an adult with an advanced solid tumor such as melanoma, head and neck, liver or kidney cancer.

The rearrangement uses TRBV6-6 and TRBJ2-7; 11 bases are a match to TRBD2. The J segment lost 4 bases and the V segment lost 5 bases, leaving 10 bases of the junction unmatched. This CDR3 region has 16 residues. The V gene's germline CDR1 is MNHNY and CDR2 SVGAGI (reference sequence). The chain's CDR3 is CASSRLAGGLGYEQYF. The CDR3 region has the DNA TGTGCCAGCAGTCGGTTAGCGGGAGGGTTGGGGTACGAGCAGTACTTC.

This chain connects TRBV7-8 to TRBJ1-4; 7 bases align to TRBD1. J was trimmed by 10 bases and V by 4 bases; bases with no gene match: 9. The length of the CDR3 is 14 residues. The germline gives CDR1 SGHVS, CDR2 FQNEAQ. This CDR3 reads CASSSDRIRRKLFF. The CDR3 DNA reads TGTGCCAGCAGCTCGGACAGGATTCGGCGAAAACTGTTTTTT.

This clone occurred once. The rearrangement uses TRBV7-2 and TRBJ2-7; 7 positions agree with TRBD1. Unmatched junction bases numbered 6, after V lost 1 base and J lost 3 bases. Germline loops: CDR1 SGHTA, CDR2 FQGNSA. The CDR3 runs to 15 residues. CDR3 in DNA: TGTGCCAGCAGCTTAGGGGTCGACAGGGTCTACGAGCAGTACTTC. It translates to CASSLGVDRVYEQYF.

CDR3 in DNA: TGTGCCTGGAGTGTACAGGAATCAACTTTCCCGTCTTTATATAATTCACCCCTCCACTTT. Translation gives CAWSVQESTFPSLYNSPLHF. The chain has TRBV30 and TRBJ1-6, with a tentative D call TRBD1 (5 bases). CDR1 and CDR2 (germline): GTSNPN, SVGIG (reference sequence). The ends were cut back, 0 bases at V and 4 bases at J, with 25 bases in the middle. The CDR3 is 20 residues long.

The chain has TRBV6-6 and TRBJ1-3; D possibly corresponds to TRBD1 (5 bases). CDR3 length: 12 residues. Deletions cut 2 bases from V and 8 bases from J, with 7 bases between. Germline assignment: CDR1 MNHNY and CDR2 SVGAGI (reference sequence). CDR3 bases: TGTGCCAGCAGTTACAGGGGTGACACCATATATTTT. This gives the protein CASSYRGDTIYF.

The gene calls are TRBV18 and TRBJ2-7; D is unclear. The germline V and J ends were trimmed by 2 bases and 4 bases, with 12 bases remaining between them. Germline V gene data show CDR1 as KGHSH and CDR2 as LQKENI. CDR3 length: 14 amino acids. DNA of the CDR3: TGTGCCAGCTCACCAGGCCCATCGCATTACGAGCAGTACTTC. Translated, it gives CASSPGPSHYEQYF.

This chain uses TRBV12-5 with TRBJ1-4; no firm D call. The V and J ends lost 6 bases and 7 bases respectively, with 9 bases between them. The V gene's germline CDR1 is LGHNT and CDR2 FRNRAP. This CDR3 region has 12 residues. The CDR3 region is CASGPRVEKLFF. Here the CDR3 DNA reads TGTGCTAGTGGCCCCCGGGTTGAAAAACTGTTTTTT. The full variable domain, in which reference TRBV12-5 and TRBJ1-4 provide the parts outside the CDR3, is DARVTQTPRHKVTEMGQEVTMRCQPILGHNTVFWYRQTMMQGLELLAYFRNRAPLDDSGMPKDRFSAEMPDATLATLKIQPSEPRDSAVYFCASGPRVEKLFFGSGTQLSVL.

The chain employs TRBV29-1 and TRBJ1-1; D unresolved. The CDR3 is 10 residues long. Germline assignment: CDR1 SQVTM and CDR2 ANQGSEA. V gave up 7 bases and J gave up 4 bases, with 7 bases separating them. CDR3 region: CSGRSTEAFF. DNA of the CDR3: TGCAGCGGACGAAGCACTGAAGCTTTCTTT.

This clone turned up a few times. V usage is TRBV6-1 and J usage is TRBJ1-1; D call uncertain. Trimming cost V 7 bases and J 1 base, with 10 bases left between them. This CDR3 has 13 amino acids. CDR1 and CDR2 from the germline V gene are MNHNS and SASEGT. The CDR3: CASTGRENTEAFF. The CDR3 DNA is TGTGCCAGCACGGGCAGAGAGAACACTGAAGCTTTCTTT.

This clone was found once. The chain carries TRBV5-1 and TRBJ1-5, with D perhaps TRBD1 (5 bases). The CDR3 extends over 13 amino acids. Trimming removed 0 bases at V and 5 bases at J, with 6 bases between. Germline V gives CDR1 SGHRS, CDR2 YFSETQ. CDR3 nucleotides: TGCGCCAGCAGCTTGGGAGGGGATCAGCCCCAGCATTTT. It yields the protein CASSLGGDQPQHF.